Here is one T cell receptor (beta chain) with its context. V gave up 2 bases and J gave up 4 bases; unmatched junction bases: 10. This CDR3 region has 16 residues. Germline V gene data show CDR1 as MNHEY and CDR2 as SVGEGT. Documented treatment: 15 to 20 received Ad26.COV2.S at low or high dose, single or two shots; roughly five received placebo; per-sample allocation not given. Each sample was drawn 63 days after the first injection (of vaccine or placebo). The data were produced by immunoSEQ multiplex PCR, yet TCRdb's version contains in-frame clones alone and is incomplete. Of 250,000 to 300,000 clones in the sample, 87% were seen once. The sample is drawn from a study of Ad26.COV2.S vaccination and SARS-CoV-2 variants.

The specimen comprised peripheral blood, sampled in a trial of Ad26.COV2.S vaccine versus placebo. The rearrangement uses TRBV6-2 or TRBV6-3 and TRBJ2-7, with TRBD2 matching 8 bases. This TCR was recovered from a person aged 18 to 59 who received the Ad26.COV2.S COVID-19 vaccine or a placebo. In DNA form, the CDR3 reads TGTGCCAGCAGTTACCACGGTGGGTTAGCGGGGTACGAGCAGTACTTC. Translation: CASSYHGGLAGYEQYF.